The 17 T cell receptor beta chains presented below share a single source sample, sequenced in a study of shared clonotypes between healthy human individuals. Naive CD8 cells comprised CD45RO-negative, CCR7-positively selected cells, excluding terminally differentiated effector memory CD45RA+ cells. Produced via immunoSEQ multiplex PCR; TCRdb's table is partial and in-frame only. The table shows millions of clones, with 85% to 95% occurring only once. Sequences were obtained from naive CD8+ T cells sorted from blood. All receptors come from a young man in good health.

V and J are TRBV7-2 and TRBJ2-1; D unresolved. The V gene lost 6 bases and the J gene lost 5 bases, with 14 bases spanning the gap. The CDR3 has 14 residues. Germline V lookup: CDR1 SGHTA, CDR2 FQGNSA. The CDR3 DNA sequence: TGTGCCAGCAGTTCTATAGGGCGCGACAATGAGCAGTTCTTC. Translating gives CASSSIGRDNEQFF. Combining the CDR3 with reference TRBV7-2 and TRBJ2-1 gives the whole variable domain GAGVSQSPSNKVTEKGKDVELRCDPISGHTALYWYRQSLGQGLEFLIYFQGNSAPDKSGLPSDRFSAERTGGSVSTLTIQRTQQEDSAVYLCASSSIGRDNEQFFGPGTRLTVL.

The gene calls are TRBV9 and TRBJ2-3, with D possibly matching TRBD2 (6 bases). V lost 4 bases to trimming and J lost 5 bases, with 11 bases between them. The CDR3 has 13 residues. CDR1 and CDR2 from the germline V gene are SGDLS and YYNGEE. The CDR3 DNA reads as TGTGCCAGCAGCTTCGGGACTGTAGATACGCAGTATTTT. This sequence encodes CASSFGTVDTQYF.

As for this clone: Other DNA sequences in this sample translate to the same CDR3. The chain employs TRBV6-5 and TRBJ2-2; unclear D gene. Trimming took off 2 bases at V and 8 bases at J, with 3 bases between the two ends. Germline CDR1 and CDR2: MNHEY and SVGAGI. This CDR3 is 11 amino acids long. DNA of the CDR3: TGTGCCAGCAGTTACGCGGGGGAGCTGTTTTTT. This translates into CASSYAGELFF.

As to this clone: At the DNA level, this CDR3 is encoded by other sequences in the same sample as well. The chain carries TRBV25-1 and TRBJ1-2; D gene uncertain. CDR3 length: 11 amino acids. The V gene lost 2 bases and the J gene lost 8 bases, with 6 bases spanning the gap. The germline CDR1 and CDR2 sequences are MGHDK and SYGVNS. CDR3 nucleotide sequence: TGTGCCAGCAGTGAAGGTGTCGGCTACACCTTC. Translation gives CASSEGVGYTF.

This clone was seen just once. The chain uses TRBV15 and TRBJ1-2; D is possibly TRBD1 (6 bases). The ends were cut back, 5 bases at V and 3 bases at J, with 10 bases in the middle. The length of the CDR3 is 13 residues. CDR1 LNHNV and CDR2 YYDKDF come from the germline V gene (reference sequence). The CDR3 DNA reads TGTGCCACCAGCGAACGGACAGACTATGGCTACACCTTC. Translated, it gives CATSERTDYGYTF.

This chain links TRBV28 with TRBJ2-3; possible D gene TRBD2, 7 bases. V lost 3 bases, J lost 4 bases, and 14 bases lay in between. The length of the CDR3 is 15 residues. Per germline, CDR1 MDHEN and CDR2 SYDVKM. Here the CDR3 DNA reads TGTGCCAGCAGTTTTGGGGGGGGCCGGTCAGATACGCAGTATTTT. It is translated as CASSFGGGRSDTQYF.

This chain links TRBV7-9 with TRBJ1-1, with TRBD1 as a possible D gene (5 bases). The CDR3 runs to 15 residues. Trimming cost V 5 bases and J 10 bases, with 23 bases left between them. From germline, CDR1 is SEHNR and CDR2 FQNEAQ (reference sequence). CDR3 DNA sequence: TGTGCCAGCAGCACTCCGGGGCCCACGGATCGTGGAGCTTTCTTT. Residues: CASSTPGPTDRGAFF. Full variable domain (missing parts from reference TRBV7-9 and TRBJ1-1): DTGVSQNPRHKITKRGQNVTFRCDPISEHNRLYWYRQTLGQGPEFLTYFQNEAQLEKSRLLSDRFSAERPKGSFSTLEIQRTEQGDSAMYLCASSTPGPTDRGAFFGQGTRLTVV.

The chain combines TRBV4-2 with TRBJ1-1; no firm D call. Germline V gene data show CDR1 as LGHNA and CDR2 as YNFKEQ. This CDR3 is 17 amino acids long. Between the trimmed V and J ends, which lost 3 bases and 5 bases, there was a span of 22 bases. The CDR3 spells CASSHLIPDDAGTEAFF. The CDR3 DNA reads as TGTGCCAGCAGCCACCTGATTCCTGACGACGCGGGGACTGAAGCTTTCTTT.

This chain uses TRBV9 with TRBJ1-1; D is possibly TRBD1 (6 bases). The ends were cut back, 4 bases at V and 5 bases at J, with 15 bases in the middle. In germline, CDR1 is SGDLS, CDR2 YYNGEE. There are 14 residues in the CDR3. For the CDR3, the DNA is TGTGCCAGCAGCCTTAGCGGGGGCCGGACTGAAGCTTTCTTT. It yields the protein CASSLSGGRTEAFF.

The DNA for the CDR3 is TGTGCCATCAACGAAGACAGGGCAGGACATGGCTACACCTTC. It specifies CAINEDRAGHGYTF. J is TRBJ1-2 and V is TRBV10-3; 7 bases align to TRBD1. CDR1 is ENHRY, CDR2 SYGVKD, per germline. The CDR3 is 14 residues long. The J segment lost 6 bases and the V segment lost 7 bases, leaving 11 bases of the junction unmatched.

This chain connects TRBV6-5 to TRBJ2-7; 7 bases align to TRBD1. Looked up from germline, CDR1 is MNHEY and CDR2 is SVGAGI. This CDR3 comprises 12 residues. J lost 6 bases, V lost 6 bases, and 5 bases had no gene match. The CDR3 nucleotides read TGTGCCAGCAGGACGAACAGGGGCGAGCAGTACTTC. Amino acid sequence: CASRTNRGEQYF.

This chain links TRBV28 with TRBJ1-4; TRBD1 might be the D (5 bases). Trimming took 5 bases from V and 3 from J, leaving 16 bases between them. Germline V gene data show CDR1 as MDHEN and CDR2 as SYDVKM. This CDR3 region has 16 residues. As DNA, the CDR3 is TGTGCCAGCAGTGAATGGCAGGGTACCCCTAATGAAAAACTGTTTTTT. As protein: CASSEWQGTPNEKLFF.

This rearrangement joins TRBV2 to TRBJ2-1; D might be TRBD1 (6 bases). Trimming shortened V by 9 bases and J by 6 bases, and 21 bases separated the two germline ends. This CDR3 spans 15 amino acids. CDR1 is SNHLY and CDR2 is FYNNEI in the germline V gene. The CDR3 region has the DNA TGTGCCAGTGTATCAGGGGTTCAACCGAGCAATGAGCAGTTCTTC. Translating gives CASVSGVQPSNEQFF.

The chain recombines TRBV29-1 with TRBJ2-4; D unclear. The CDR3 extends over 12 amino acids. Germline V gene sequence: CDR1 SQVTM, CDR2 ANQGSEA. V was pared by 0 bases and J by 7 bases, with 7 bases between. CDR3 sequence reads: CSVEDVRNIQYF. The CDR3 nucleotides read TGCAGCGTTGAAGATGTCAGGAACATTCAGTACTTC.

This sequence joins TRBV27 and TRBJ2-3, with 8 nucleotides matching TRBD1. In germline, CDR1 is MNHEY, CDR2 SMNVEV (reference sequence). V was clipped by 6 bases and J by 5 bases; unmatched bases: 10. There are 15 residues in the CDR3. In nucleotides, the CDR3 is TGTGCCAGCAGCCCAGGACAGGGCGATGGAGATACGCAGTATTTT. Protein sequence: CASSPGQGDGDTQYF.

V usage is TRBV6-6 and J usage is TRBJ2-3; 8 bases fit TRBD2. Germline lookup yields CDR1 MNHNY and CDR2 SVGAGI (reference sequence). J lost 6 bases, V lost 5 bases, and 10 bases had no gene match. The CDR3 loop spans 15 amino acids. CDR3 sequence (DNA): TGTGCCAGCAGTATAACCGGGACTAGTGGGGATACGCAGTATTTT. Translated, it gives CASSITGTSGDTQYF.

The chain links TRBV18 to TRBJ1-1; D unresolved. In germline, CDR1 is KGHSH, CDR2 LQKENI. The CDR3 totals 13 residues. V was pared by 6 bases and J by 2 bases, with 10 bases between. The CDR3 DNA reads as TGTGCCAGCTCGCCAGGTTATAACACTGAAGCTTTCTTT. It specifies CASSPGYNTEAFF.